The 9 T cell receptor beta chains presented below share a single source sample, sequenced in a study of identifying expanded T cells in peripheral blood. Generated by immunoSEQ multiplex PCR, the TCRdb table keeps only in-frame clones and is missing some. The sample records about 100,000 clones, roughly 90% being singletons. The material sequenced was blood. The receptor source for this set is a person aged 18 to 69 in good health.

The chain recombines TRBV7-9 with TRBJ1-6; no clear D gene. Deletions cut 5 bases from V and 0 bases from J, with 8 bases between. CDR3 length equals 15 residues. The germline V gene has CDR1 SEHNR and CDR2 FQNEAQ (reference sequence). CDR3: CASSGKSSYNSPLHF. The CDR3, as DNA: TGTGCCAGCAGCGGGAAGAGCTCCTATAATTCACCCCTCCACTTT.

This chain connects TRBV5-1 to TRBJ2-7; D is possibly TRBD1 (6 bases). The CDR3 contains 15 residues. Germline loops: CDR1 SGHRS, CDR2 YFSETQ. V lost 4 bases to trimming and J lost 5 bases, with 19 bases between them. The CDR3 is CASSPQTYRAHEQYF. The CDR3 nucleotides read TGCGCCAGCAGCCCACAAACCTACAGGGCCCACGAGCAGTACTTC.

V usage is TRBV27 and J usage is TRBJ2-7; 8 nucleotides agree with TRBD1. The CDR3 extends over 14 amino acids. Germline CDR1 and CDR2: MNHEY and SMNVEV (reference sequence). V shed 1 base and J 1 base; nucleotides not matched to a gene: 0. CDR3 nucleotide sequence: TGTGCCAGCAGTTTATACAGGGGGTCCTACGAGCAGTACTTC. This sequence encodes CASSLYRGSYEQYF.

V usage is TRBV11-2 and J usage is TRBJ2-3; TRBD1 or TRBD2 may be the D gene (5 bases each). The V gene's germline CDR1 is SGHAT and CDR2 FQNNGV. CDR3 length: 13 amino acids. Trimming stripped 5 bases from V and 5 bases from J, with 11 bases between. CDR3 sequence (DNA): TGTGCCAGCAGCCCGGGGCAGAGAGATACGCAGTATTTT. Translation: CASSPGQRDTQYF.

The chain joins TRBV27 to TRBJ1-2; D is possibly TRBD1 (5 bases). The CDR3 covers 12 residues. With 3 bases removed from V and 5 bases from J, the gap between germline ends came to 7 bases. Per the germline V gene, CDR1 is MNHEY and CDR2 is SMNVEV (reference sequence). CDR3 DNA: TGTGCCAGCAGTTTGGAGGGGTATGGCTACACCTTC. Its translation: CASSLEGYGYTF.

This clone was seen a handful of times. The V call is TRBV5-6, the J call TRBJ1-6, with 8 bases identical to TRBD1. Germline CDR1 reads SGHDT; CDR2 reads YYEEEE. After removal of 4 bases from V and 4 bases from J, the junction contained 4 bases not matched to a gene. The CDR3 extends over 15 amino acids. CDR3: CASSVRQGYNSPLHF. The CDR3 region has the DNA TGTGCCAGCAGCGTCCGACAGGGGTATAATTCACCCCTCCACTTT.

The chain uses TRBV7-8 and TRBJ1-2, with D unclear. This CDR3 is 18 amino acids long. Between the trimmed V and J ends, which lost 1 base and 4 bases, there was a span of 22 bases. Germline CDR1 reads SGHVS; CDR2 reads FQNEAQ. In DNA form, the CDR3 reads TGTGCCAGCAGCTTAGATTCAAAATTGCCCTCTGCGGCCTATGGCTACACCTTC. Amino acids: CASSLDSKLPSAAYGYTF. The entire variable domain, with the rest obtained from reference TRBV7-8 and TRBJ1-2, is as follows: GAGVSQSPRYKVAKRGQDVALRCDPISGHVSLFWYQQALGQGPEFLTYFQNEAQLDKSGLPSDRFFAERPEGSVSTLKIQRTQQEDSAVYLCASSLDSKLPSAAYGYTFGSGTRLTVV.

The rearrangement uses TRBV19 and TRBJ1-1; tentative D call: TRBD1 (5 bases). Trimming removed 4 bases from V and 6 bases from J, with 18 bases in between. In germline, CDR1 is LNHDA, CDR2 SQIVND (reference sequence). The CDR3 is made up of 15 amino acids. The CDR3 here is CASSRGRRQYAEAFF. In DNA, the CDR3 is TGTGCCAGTAGTAGGGGACGCAGACAGTACGCTGAAGCTTTCTTT.

The V and J genes are TRBV6-5 and TRBJ1-2; D gene ambiguous. The length of the CDR3 is 14 residues. CDR1 and CDR2 from the germline V gene are MNHEY and SVGAGI. V lost 6 bases, J lost 4 bases, and 15 bases lay in between. CDR3 in DNA: TGTGCCAGCAGATTATCCCCCGAGATCTATGGCTACACCTTC. Amino acids: CASRLSPEIYGYTF.